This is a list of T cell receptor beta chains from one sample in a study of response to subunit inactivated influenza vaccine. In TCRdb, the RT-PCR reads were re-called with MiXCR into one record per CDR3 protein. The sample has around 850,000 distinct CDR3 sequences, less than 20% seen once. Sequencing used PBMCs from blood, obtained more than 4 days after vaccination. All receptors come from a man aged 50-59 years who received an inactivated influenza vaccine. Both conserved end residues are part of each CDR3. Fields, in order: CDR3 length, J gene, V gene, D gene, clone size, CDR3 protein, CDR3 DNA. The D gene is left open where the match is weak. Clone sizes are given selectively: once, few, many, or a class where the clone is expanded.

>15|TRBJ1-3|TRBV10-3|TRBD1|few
CAITQQGRTGGTIYF
TGTGCCATCACCCAACAGGGGCGAACTGGGGGTACCATATATTTT
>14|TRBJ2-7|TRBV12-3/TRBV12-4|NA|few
CASSPLGHHYEQYF
TGTGCCAGCAGTCCTCTTGGACACCACTACGAGCAGTACTTC
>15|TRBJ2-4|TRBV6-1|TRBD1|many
CASRTDRAAKNIQYF
TGTGCCAGCAGAACAGACAGGGCAGCCAAAAACATTCAGTACTTC
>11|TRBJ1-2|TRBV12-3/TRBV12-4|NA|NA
CASSSGARYTF
TGTGCCAGCAGTTCAGGAGCGCGCTACACCTTC
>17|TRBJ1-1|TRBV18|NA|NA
CASSPSTQGRLNTEAFF
TGTGCCAGCTCACCATCTACTCAGGGACGGCTGAACACTGAAGCTTTCTTT
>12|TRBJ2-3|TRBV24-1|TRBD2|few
CATSAELARQYF
TGTGCCACCAGTGCCGAACTAGCGCGGCAGTATTTT
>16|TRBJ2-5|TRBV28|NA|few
CASSLARGALQETQYF
TGTGCCAGCAGTTTAGCACGGGGGGCACTCCAAGAGACCCAGTACTTC
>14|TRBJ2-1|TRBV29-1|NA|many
CSVPKHLGAGEQFF
TGCAGCGTCCCGAAACACCTGGGGGCAGGTGAGCAGTTCTTC
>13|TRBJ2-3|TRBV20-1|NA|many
CSANRGSTDTQYF
TGCAGTGCTAATAGAGGGAGCACAGATACGCAGTATTTT
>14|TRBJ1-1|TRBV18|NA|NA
CASSLLMMNTEAFF
TGTGCCAGCTCCCTCCTTATGATGAACACTGAAGCTTTCTTT
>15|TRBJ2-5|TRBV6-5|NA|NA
CASSSASRGQETQYF
TGTGCCAGCAGTTCGGCATCCCGGGGTCAAGAGACCCAGTACTTC
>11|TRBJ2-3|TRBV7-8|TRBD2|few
CAIGGVDTQYF
TGTGCCATCGGGGGGGTGGATACGCAGTATTTT
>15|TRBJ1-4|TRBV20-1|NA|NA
CSARDPPTGVEKLFF
TGCAGTGCTAGAGATCCCCCGACAGGAGTTGAAAAACTGTTTTTT
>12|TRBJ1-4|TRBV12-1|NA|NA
CASSGEGWFSFF
TGCGCCAGCAGCGGGGAGGGTTGGTTTTCGTTTTTT
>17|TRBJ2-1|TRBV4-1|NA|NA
CASSLGGLQSSYNEQFF
TGCGCCAGCAGCCTTGGGGGACTGCAGAGCTCCTACAATGAGCAGTTCTTC
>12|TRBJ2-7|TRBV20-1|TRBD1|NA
CSARQGTDEQYF
TGCAGTGCCAGACAGGGGACGGACGAGCAGTACTTC
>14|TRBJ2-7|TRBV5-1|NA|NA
CASSPRTDPYEQYF
TGCGCCAGCAGCCCCCGAACAGATCCCTACGAGCAGTACTTC